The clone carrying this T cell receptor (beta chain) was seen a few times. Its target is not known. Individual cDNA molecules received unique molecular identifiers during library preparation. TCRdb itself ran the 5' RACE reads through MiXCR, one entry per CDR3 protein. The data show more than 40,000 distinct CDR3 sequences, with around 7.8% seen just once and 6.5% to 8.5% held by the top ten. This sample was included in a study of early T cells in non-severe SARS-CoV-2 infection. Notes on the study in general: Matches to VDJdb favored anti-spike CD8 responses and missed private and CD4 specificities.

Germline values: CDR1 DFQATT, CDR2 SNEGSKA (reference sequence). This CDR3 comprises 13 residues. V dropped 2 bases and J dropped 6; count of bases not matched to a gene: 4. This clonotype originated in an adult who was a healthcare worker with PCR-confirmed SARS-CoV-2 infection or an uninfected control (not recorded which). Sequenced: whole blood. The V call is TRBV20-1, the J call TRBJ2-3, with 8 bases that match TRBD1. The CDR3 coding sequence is TGCAGTGCTAGAAGGGGGGACAGGGATACGCAGTATTTT. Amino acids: CSARRGDRDTQYF.